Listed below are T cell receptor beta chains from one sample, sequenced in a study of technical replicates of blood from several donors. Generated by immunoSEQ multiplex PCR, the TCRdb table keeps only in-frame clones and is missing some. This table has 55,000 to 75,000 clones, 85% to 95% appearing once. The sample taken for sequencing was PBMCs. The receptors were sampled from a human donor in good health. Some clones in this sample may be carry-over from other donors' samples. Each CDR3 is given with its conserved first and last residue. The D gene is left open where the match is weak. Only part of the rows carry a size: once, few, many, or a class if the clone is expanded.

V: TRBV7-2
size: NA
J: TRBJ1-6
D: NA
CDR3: CASRAGGPGNSPLHF
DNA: TGTGCCAGCAGGGCTGGGGGCCCTGGAAATTCACCCCTCCACTTT

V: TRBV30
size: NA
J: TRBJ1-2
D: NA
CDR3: CAWSGRTVVNYGYTF
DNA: TGTGCCTGGAGCGGAAGGACAGTCGTCAACTATGGCTACACCTTC

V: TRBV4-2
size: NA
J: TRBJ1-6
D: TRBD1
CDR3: CASSLGQGRNNSPLHF
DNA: TGTGCCAGCAGCCTCGGACAGGGTCGGAATAATTCACCCCTCCACTTT

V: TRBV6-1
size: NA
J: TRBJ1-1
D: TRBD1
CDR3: CANVKQDRVSTEAFF
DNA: TGTGCCAACGTTAAACAGGACAGGGTATCGACTGAAGCTTTCTTT

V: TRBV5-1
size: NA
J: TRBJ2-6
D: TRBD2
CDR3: CASRGAGDPINVLTF
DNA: TGCGCCAGCAGAGGAGCGGGGGATCCGATCAACGTCCTGACTTTC

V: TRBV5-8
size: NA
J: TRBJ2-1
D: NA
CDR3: CASSLVPGDYNEQFF
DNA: TGTGCCAGCAGCTTGGTACCAGGGGACTACAATGAGCAGTTCTTC

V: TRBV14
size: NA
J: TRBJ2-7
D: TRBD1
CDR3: CASSHPGQGASSYEQYF
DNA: TGTGCCAGCAGCCACCCGGGGCAGGGGGCTAGCTCCTACGAGCAGTACTTC

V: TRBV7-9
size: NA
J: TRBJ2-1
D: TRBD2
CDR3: CASRKGGGPYNEQFF
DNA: TGTGCCAGTCGTAAGGGCGGGGGGCCCTACAATGAGCAGTTCTTC

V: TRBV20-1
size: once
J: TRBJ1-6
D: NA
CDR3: CSDPFGSPLHF
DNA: TGCAGTGACCCGTTCGGTTCACCCCTCCACTTT

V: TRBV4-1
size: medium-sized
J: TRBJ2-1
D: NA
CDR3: CASSQVGGRTSNEQFF
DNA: TGCGCCAGCAGCCAAGTGGGGGGTCGAACTTCGAATGAGCAGTTCTTC

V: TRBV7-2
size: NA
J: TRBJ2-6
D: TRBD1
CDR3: CASSRDRWGSGANVLTF
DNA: TGTGCCAGCAGCCGGGACAGGTGGGGCTCTGGGGCCAACGTCCTGACTTTC

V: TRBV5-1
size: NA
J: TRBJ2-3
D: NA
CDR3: CASSLGADTQYF
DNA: TGCGCCAGCAGCTTGGGCGCAGATACGCAGTATTTT

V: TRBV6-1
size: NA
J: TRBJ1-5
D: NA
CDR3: CASSERSGLGNQPQHF
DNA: TGTGCCAGCAGTGAAAGGAGCGGTTTGGGCAATCAGCCCCAGCATTTT

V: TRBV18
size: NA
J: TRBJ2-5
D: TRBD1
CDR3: CASSPGTDYKETQYF
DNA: TGTGCCAGCTCACCAGGGACAGATTACAAAGAGACCCAGTACTTC

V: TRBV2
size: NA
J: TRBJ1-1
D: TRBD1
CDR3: CASSLTGGAGTEAFF
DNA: TGTGCCAGCAGCCTCACAGGGGGCGCGGGGACTGAAGCTTTCTTT

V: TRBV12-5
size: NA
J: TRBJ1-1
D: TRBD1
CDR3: CASGGTGGNTEAFF
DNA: TGTGCTAGTGGTGGGACAGGGGGCAACACTGAAGCTTTCTTT

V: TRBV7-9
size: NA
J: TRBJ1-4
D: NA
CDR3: CASSPSQWGVEEKLFF
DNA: TGTGCCAGCAGCCCCTCCCAGTGGGGCGTAGAGGAAAAACTGTTTTTT

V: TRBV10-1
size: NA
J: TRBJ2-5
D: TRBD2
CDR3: CASSQAGGGGQQETQYF
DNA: TGCGCCAGCAGCCAAGCGGGGGGCGGCGGGCAACAAGAGACCCAGTACTTC

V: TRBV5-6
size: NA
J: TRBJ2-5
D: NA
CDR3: CASSLVTGEQGETQYF
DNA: TGTGCCAGCAGCTTGGTGACAGGCGAGCAGGGGGAGACCCAGTACTTC

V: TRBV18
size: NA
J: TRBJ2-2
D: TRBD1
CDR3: CASSGQDTGELFF
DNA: TGTGCCAGCTCAGGACAGGACACCGGGGAGCTGTTTTTT

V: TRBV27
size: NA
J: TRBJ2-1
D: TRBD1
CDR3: CASSLRSAGGYNEQFF
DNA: TGTGCCAGCAGTTTAAGGTCGGCAGGGGGTTACAATGAGCAGTTCTTC

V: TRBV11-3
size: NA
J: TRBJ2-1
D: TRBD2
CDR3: CASSRTSGSPLYNEQFF
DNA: TGTGCCAGCAGCCGGACTAGCGGGAGCCCCCTGTACAATGAGCAGTTCTTC